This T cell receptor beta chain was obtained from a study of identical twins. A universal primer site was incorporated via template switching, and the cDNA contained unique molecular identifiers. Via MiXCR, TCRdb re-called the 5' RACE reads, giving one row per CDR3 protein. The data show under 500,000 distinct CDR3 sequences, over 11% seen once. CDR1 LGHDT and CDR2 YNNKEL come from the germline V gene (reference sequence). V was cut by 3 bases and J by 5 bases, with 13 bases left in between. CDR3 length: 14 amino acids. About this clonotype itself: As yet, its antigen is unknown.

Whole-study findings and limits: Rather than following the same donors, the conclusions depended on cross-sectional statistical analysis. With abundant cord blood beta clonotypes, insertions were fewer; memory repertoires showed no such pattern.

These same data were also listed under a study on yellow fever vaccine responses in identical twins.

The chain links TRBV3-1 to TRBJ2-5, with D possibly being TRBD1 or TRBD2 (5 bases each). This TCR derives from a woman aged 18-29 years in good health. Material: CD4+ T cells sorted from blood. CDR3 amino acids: CASSQWGSEETQYF. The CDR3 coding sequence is TGTGCCAGCAGCCAGTGGGGGTCGGAGGAGACCCAGTACTTC.